A single sample is the source of the 17 T cell receptor beta chains below, sequenced in a study of T cell changes during pregnancy in multiple sclerosis. Method: immunoSEQ multiplex PCR; TCRdb's copy keeps in-frame clones and lacks some. Found here are 100,000 or so clones, over 85% of them singletons; the top ten hold 0.99%. The sample in question was peripheral blood, obtained after pregnancy. These receptors originate from a female donor with multiple sclerosis, enrolled in a pregnancy study.

This clone was found once. The V and J genes are TRBV4-3 and TRBJ2-2; 8 positions match TRBD1. The CDR3 extends over 15 amino acids. CDR1 is LGHNA, CDR2 YSLEER, per germline. The V segment lost 7 bases and the J segment 6 bases; nucleotides outside the gene matches: 10. In nucleotides, the CDR3 is TGCGCCAGCAAGGTGGACAGGGTTAGTTCCGGGGAGCTGTTTTTT. Translation gives CASKVDRVSSGELFF.

This sequence joins TRBV19 and TRBJ2-7, with TRBD1 matching 10 bases. Trimming at V came to 3 bases and at J to 0 bases, leaving 2 bases not matched to a gene. This CDR3 has 15 residues. Germline CDR1 is LNHDA and CDR2 is SQIVND (reference sequence). CDR3 in amino acids: CASSIRDRGSYEQYF. The CDR3 DNA is TGTGCCAGTAGTATCCGGGACAGGGGCTCCTACGAGCAGTACTTC.

The chain joins TRBV6-5 to TRBJ2-7, with a tentative D call TRBD1 (5 bases). CDR3 length equals 14 residues. With 11 bases removed from V and 3 bases from J, the gap between germline ends came to 20 bases. In germline, CDR1 is MNHEY, CDR2 SVGAGI. The CDR3 protein is CAAKRGTGHYEQYF. For the CDR3, the DNA is TGTGCCGCCAAAAGGGGCACAGGCCACTACGAGCAGTACTTC.

This chain links TRBV9 with TRBJ2-6; tentatively, D is TRBD1 (5 bases). Trimming left V 8 bases short and J 7 bases short, with 13 bases between. The CDR3 is 13 residues long. Germline CDR1 and CDR2: SGDLS and YYNGEE. The CDR3 DNA is TGTGCCAGTACAGGAGTTACAGCCAACGTCCTGACTTTC. Protein sequence: CASTGVTANVLTF.

The chain is built from TRBV28 and TRBJ2-7, with 8 bases lining up with TRBD1. The CDR3 consists of 14 residues. J was trimmed by 6 bases and V by 2 bases; bases with no gene match: 6. Germline V gene lookup returns CDR1 MDHEN and CDR2 SYDVKM. CDR3 DNA: TGTGCCAGCAGTTTACAGGGGGCAGGTCGCGAGCAGTACTTC. Its translation is CASSLQGAGREQYF.

V usage is TRBV4-1 and J usage is TRBJ1-1, with TRBD1 matching over 9 bases. J lost 3 bases, V lost 1 base, and 6 bases had no gene match. The CDR3 extends over 16 amino acids. From germline, CDR1 is MGHRA and CDR2 YSYEKL. The CDR3 loop is CASSQGQGVGYTEAFF. CDR3 nucleotides: TGCGCCAGCAGCCAAGGACAGGGGGTAGGGTACACTGAAGCTTTCTTT.

The gene calls are TRBV27 and TRBJ2-5; 8 bases agree with TRBD1. The germline gives CDR1 MNHEY, CDR2 SMNVEV (reference sequence). V shed 2 bases and J 5 bases; nucleotides not matched to a gene: 7. The CDR3 sequence is 15 residues long. This CDR3 reads CASSLGTGLRETQYF. CDR3 nucleotide sequence: TGTGCCAGCAGTTTAGGGACAGGTTTGAGGGAGACCCAGTACTTC.

This chain uses TRBV18 with TRBJ1-1, with D perhaps matching TRBD1 (5 bases). The CDR3 spans 16 residues. Germline CDR1 and CDR2: KGHSH and LQKENI. Trimming pared 3 bases from V and 1 base from J, leaving 15 bases between. The CDR3, as DNA: TGTGCCAGCTCACCCTCATTGGCCCAGGGGAACACTGAAGCTTTCTTT. Translation gives CASSPSLAQGNTEAFF.

This chain uses TRBV1 with TRBJ2-7; the table assigns TRBD2, which was not confirmed against the DNA. TRBV1 is a recognized pseudogene. This CDR3 spans 18 amino acids. CDR3 DNA: TGCACCAGCAGATTAAAGGGGGAGACTAGCGGGAGGGCCGACGAGCAGTACTTC. Translating it yields CTSRLKGETSGRADEQYF.

The CDR3 reads CASSQVPGSNEQYF. CDR3 DNA sequence: TGCGCCAGCAGCCAAGTCCCGGGGAGCAACGAGCAGTACTTC. V is TRBV4-1 and J is TRBJ2-7, with D tentatively TRBD2 (5 bases). The CDR3 has 14 amino acids. Trimming took off 1 base at V and 5 bases at J, with 12 bases between the two ends. CDR1 MGHRA and CDR2 YSYEKL come from the germline V gene.

The genes are TRBV6-5 and TRBJ2-7, with 11 bases aligning to TRBD2. The germline V gene encodes CDR1 MNHEY and CDR2 SVGAGI. V gave up 0 bases and J gave up 4 bases; unmatched junction bases: 5. This CDR3 spans 16 amino acids. The CDR3 protein is CASSYSIAGGVYEQYF. The DNA of the CDR3 is TGTGCCAGCAGTTACTCGATAGCGGGAGGGGTATACGAGCAGTACTTC.

J is TRBJ1-5 and V is TRBV6-4; D not certain. With 4 bases removed from V and 4 bases from J, the gap between germline ends came to 20 bases. This CDR3 is built from 17 residues. Germline CDR1 MRHNA, CDR2 SNTAGT. CDR3 loop: CASSVPPDFPRNQPQHF. The CDR3 bases are TGTGCCAGCAGTGTCCCTCCCGACTTCCCCCGAAATCAGCCCCAGCATTTT.

This sequence joins TRBV19 and TRBJ1-1; possible D gene TRBD1, 5 bases. Germline V lookup: CDR1 LNHDA, CDR2 SQIVND (reference sequence). CDR3 length: 13 residues. Between the trimmed V and J ends, which lost 7 bases and 4 bases, there was a span of 13 bases. The chain's CDR3 is CASIRGYGTEAFF. The CDR3 region has the DNA TGTGCCAGTATTCGGGGGTATGGCACTGAAGCTTTCTTT.

This clone has just one count. The V call is TRBV11-3, the J call TRBJ2-1; D is possibly TRBD1 (6 bases). The ends were cut back, 5 bases at V and 0 bases at J, with 17 bases in the middle. The CDR3 runs 17 residues. Germline V CDR1 and CDR2: SGHNT, YENEEA. The CDR3: CASSPFPGQSSYNEQFF. DNA of the CDR3: TGTGCCAGCAGCCCGTTCCCAGGACAGAGCTCCTACAATGAGCAGTTCTTC.

This clone was counted once. The rearrangement uses TRBV7-9 and TRBJ2-4; 11 bases align to TRBD2. Germline CDR1 is SEHNR and CDR2 is FQNEAQ (reference sequence). Losses at the gene ends were 5 bases for V and 4 bases for J; bases not matched to a gene: 4. This CDR3 comprises 15 residues. The CDR3 is CASSISGRVKNIQYF. The CDR3 nucleotides are TGTGCCAGCAGCATTAGCGGGAGGGTAAAAAACATTCAGTACTTC.

This clone was observed once. The chain uses TRBV7-9 and TRBJ2-7; 9 bases agree with TRBD1. The germline gives CDR1 SEHNR, CDR2 FQNEAQ (reference sequence). The trim removed 5 bases at V and 2 bases at J, leaving 7 bases unmatched. The CDR3 sequence is 15 residues long. The CDR3: CASSGSGQGTYEQYF. The CDR3 nucleotides read TGTGCCAGCAGCGGATCGGGACAGGGAACCTACGAGCAGTACTTC.

Only one count was recorded for this clone. J is TRBJ2-1 and V is TRBV19, with TRBD1 identical over 8 bases. V dropped 3 bases and J dropped 0; count of bases not matched to a gene: 1. There are 15 residues in the CDR3. The germline CDR1 and CDR2 sequences are LNHDA and SQIVND (reference sequence). CDR3 protein: CASSIDRGSYNEQFF. The CDR3 nucleotides are TGTGCCAGTAGTATCGACAGGGGCTCCTACAATGAGCAGTTCTTC.